This T cell receptor (beta chain) was profiled in a study of blood T cell repertoires in COVID-19. The wider study: Nucleic acid was either cDNA or gDNA, and it came from T cells, B-cell-depleted T cells, or PBMCs.

CDR1 MNHEY and CDR2 SVGAGI come from the germline V gene. The CDR3 runs 14 residues. V lost 9 bases to trimming and J lost 1 base; unmatched junction nucleotides: 3. The repertoire was sequenced with immunoSEQ multiplex PCR; TCRdb's copy has only in-frame clones and lacks some. The sample yields about 270,000 clones, more than 70% seen once. Sequencing used peripheral blood. This receptor was obtained from a woman aged 18 to 35 with acute or convalescent COVID-19. The chain carries TRBV6-5 and TRBJ2-6; 7 nucleotides line up with TRBD1. The CDR3 protein is CASKGASGANVLTF. The CDR3 coding sequence is TGTGCCAGTAAGGGGGCTTCTGGGGCCAACGTCCTGACTTTC.